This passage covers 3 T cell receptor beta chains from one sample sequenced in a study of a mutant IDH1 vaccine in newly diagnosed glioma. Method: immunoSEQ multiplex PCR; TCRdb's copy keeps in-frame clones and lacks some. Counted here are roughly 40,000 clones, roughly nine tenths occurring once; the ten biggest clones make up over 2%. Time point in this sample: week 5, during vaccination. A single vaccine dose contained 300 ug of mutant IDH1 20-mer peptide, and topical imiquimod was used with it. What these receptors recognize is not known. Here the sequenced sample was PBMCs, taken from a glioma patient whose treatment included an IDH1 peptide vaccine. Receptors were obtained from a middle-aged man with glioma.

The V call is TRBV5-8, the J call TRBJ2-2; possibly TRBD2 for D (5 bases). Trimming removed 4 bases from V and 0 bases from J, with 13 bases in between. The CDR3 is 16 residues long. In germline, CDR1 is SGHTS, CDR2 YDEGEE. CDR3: CASSPNLGTNTGELFF. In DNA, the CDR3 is TGTGCCAGCAGCCCAAATCTCGGGACGAACACCGGGGAGCTGTTTTTT.

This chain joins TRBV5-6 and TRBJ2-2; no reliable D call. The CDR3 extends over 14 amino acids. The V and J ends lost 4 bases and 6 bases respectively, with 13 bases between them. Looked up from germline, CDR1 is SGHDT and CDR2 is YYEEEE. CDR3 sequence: CASSPAGAAGELFF. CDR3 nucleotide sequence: TGTGCCAGCAGCCCGGCAGGTGCCGCCGGGGAGCTGTTTTTT.

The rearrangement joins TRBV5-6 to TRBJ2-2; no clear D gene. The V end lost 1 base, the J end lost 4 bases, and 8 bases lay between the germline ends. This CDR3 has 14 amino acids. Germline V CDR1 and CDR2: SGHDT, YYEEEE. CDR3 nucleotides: TGTGCCAGCAGCTTGCAGTCGGTCACCGGGGAGCTGTTTTTT. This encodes CASSLQSVTGELFF.